These 22 T cell receptor beta chains were all obtained from the same sample, sequenced in a study of breast tumors, draining lymph nodes, adjacent tissues. A single record per CDR3 protein comes from TCRdb applying MiXCR to the multiplex PCR reads. The sample contains over 20,000 distinct CDR3 sequences, around three fifths of which appear only once. Sequencing input: tumor-adjacent breast tissue. The receptors come from a female donor with breast cancer. Some clones in this sample may be carry-over from other donors' samples.

The chain combines TRBV2 with TRBJ2-5; maybe TRBD2 (5 bases). CDR3 length: 11 amino acids. The germline CDR1 and CDR2 sequences are SNHLY and FYNNEI. CDR3 in amino acids: CAGRAEETQYF. CDR3 sequence (DNA): TGTGCTGGCCGAGCGGAGGAGACCCAGTACTTC.

In its sample, this clonotype was seen many times. A much more abundant neighbour one base away suggests this may be a read error. The chain recombines TRBV6-1 with TRBJ1-2; D is perhaps TRBD1 (5 bases). The CDR3 extends over 17 amino acids. V was clipped by 5 bases and J by 0 bases, with 19 bases between them. CDR1 is MNHNS, CDR2 SASEGT, per germline. Here the CDR3 DNA reads TGTGCCAGCAGTCAACCTGGGACTTCGTCCGCTAACTATGGCTACACCTTC. Translated, it gives CASSQPGTSSANYGYTF.

V is TRBV20-1 and J is TRBJ1-4; 7 positions match TRBD1. J was trimmed by 3 bases and V by 6 bases; bases with no gene match: 10. The CDR3 consists of 15 residues. Germline CDR1 is DFQATT and CDR2 is SNEGSKA (reference sequence). This CDR3 is CSAPKPGQPNEKLFF. CDR3 coding DNA: TGCAGTGCCCCCAAACCGGGACAGCCTAATGAAAAACTGTTTTTT.

This clonotype has only one observation. The V call is TRBV5-5, the J call TRBJ2-7; a weak D match, TRBD1 (5 bases). In germline, CDR1 is SGHKS, CDR2 YYEKEE (reference sequence). The CDR3 length is 15 residues. With 4 bases removed from V and 2 bases from J, the gap between germline ends came to 16 bases. Here the CDR3 DNA reads TGTGCCAGCAGCCCGGACCTGGGGCAAGCCTACGAGCAGTACTTC. It specifies CASSPDLGQAYEQYF.

CDR3 sequence: CASSRGGSGYTF. Written as DNA, the CDR3 is TGTGCCAGCAGCCGAGGGGGTAGTGGCTACACCTTC. V usage is TRBV7-9 and J usage is TRBJ1-2, with D perhaps TRBD1 (6 bases). Germline V gene data show CDR1 as SEHNR and CDR2 as FQNEAQ (reference sequence). The CDR3 extends over 12 amino acids. The germline V and J ends were trimmed by 5 bases and 7 bases, with 11 bases remaining between them.

This chain uses TRBV7-9 with TRBJ2-3; unclear D gene. Germline V gives CDR1 SEHNR, CDR2 FQNEAQ (reference sequence). The CDR3 totals 11 residues. V was pared by 5 bases and J by 4 bases, with 4 bases between. The CDR3 here is CASSNSDTQYF. Written as DNA, the CDR3 is TGTGCCAGCAGCAACTCAGATACGCAGTATTTT.

This clonotype was seen only a few times. The V gene is TRBV7-9, the J gene TRBJ2-1; D unclear. The germline V gene has CDR1 SEHNR and CDR2 FQNEAQ (reference sequence). The V and J ends lost 4 bases and 2 bases respectively, with 6 bases between them. The CDR3 is made up of 13 amino acids. CDR3 in DNA: TGTGCCAGCAGCTCAAGCGCCTACAATGAGCAGTTCTTC. Amino acid sequence: CASSSSAYNEQFF.

V usage is TRBV5-5 and J usage is TRBJ2-7; 7 bases align to TRBD1. CDR3 length equals 13 residues. Per germline, CDR1 SGHKS and CDR2 YYEKEE (reference sequence). J lost 3 bases, V lost 4 bases, and 4 bases had no gene match. As DNA, the CDR3 is TGTGCCAGCAGCCAGGGACAGAACTACGAGCAGTACTTC. Its protein is CASSQGQNYEQYF.

This clonotype was detected ten times or more. A much larger clone differs by one base, so this may be a read error. V and J are TRBV6-5 and TRBJ2-7; D may match TRBD1 or TRBD2 (5 bases each). CDR1 is MNHEY and CDR2 is SVGAGI in the germline V gene. Trimming shortened V by 5 bases and J by 6 bases, and 20 bases separated the two germline ends. CDR3 length: 15 residues. The CDR3 nucleotides are TGTGCCAGCAGTCGCCTCTCCACGGGGACGCGCGAGCAGTACTTC. Encoded protein: CASSRLSTGTREQYF.

The chain uses TRBV7-9 and TRBJ2-7; possible D gene TRBD1, 5 bases. Trimming removed 1 base from V and 3 bases from J, with 7 bases in between. This CDR3 has 13 residues. Germline CDR1 and CDR2: SEHNR and FQNEAQ (reference sequence). The CDR3 here is CASSLGQNYEQYF. The DNA for the CDR3 is TGTGCCAGCAGCTTAGGACAGAACTACGAGCAGTACTTC.

This clonotype was seen ten or more times. The V call is TRBV7-9, the J call TRBJ1-4; the match to TRBD1 covers 7 bases. The junction had 13 bases not matched to a gene; V was cut back by 5 bases and J by 7 bases. The germline V gene has CDR1 SEHNR and CDR2 FQNEAQ (reference sequence). The CDR3 has 16 amino acids. In DNA, the CDR3 is TGTGCCAGCAGCCCCTACAGGGGAGGAGGGGGTGAAAAACTGTTTTTT. It codes for CASSPYRGGGGEKLFF.

This clonotype was seen at least ten times. The chain has TRBV11-2 and TRBJ2-3, with D perhaps matching TRBD2 (6 bases). Germline V gene lookup returns CDR1 SGHAT and CDR2 FQNNGV. Trimming stripped 7 bases from V and 2 bases from J, with 19 bases between. The CDR3 is 16 residues long. The CDR3 DNA sequence: TGTGCCAGCACCCTCGGGGACTGGTTATCCACAGATACGCAGTATTTT. As protein: CASTLGDWLSTDTQYF.

The J gene is TRBJ2-3, the V gene TRBV7-3; weak D call: TRBD2 (5 bases). The CDR3 has 14 residues. Between the trimmed V and J ends, which lost 3 bases and 1 base, there was a span of 8 bases. Looked up from germline, CDR1 is SGHTA and CDR2 is FQGTGA. The DNA of the CDR3 is TGTGCCAGCAGCTTTGGAGGCGGCACAGATACGCAGTATTTT. Its translation is CASSFGGGTDTQYF.

The sample holds a few counts of this clonotype. The chain has TRBV28 and TRBJ2-5; maybe TRBD2 (6 bases). V was shortened by 3 bases and J by 5 bases, with 13 bases between the two germline ends. This CDR3 is 14 amino acids long. Germline assignment: CDR1 MDHEN and CDR2 SYDVKM. CDR3 DNA: TGTGCCAGCAGTTTGGCCGGGGGTATGGAGACCCAGTACTTC. Residues: CASSLAGGMETQYF. The full variable domain, with the rest looked up from reference TRBV28 and TRBJ2-5, is DVKVTQSSRYLVKRTGEKVFLECVQDMDHENMFWYRQDPGLGLRLIYFSYDVKMKEKGDIPEGYSVSREKKERFSLILESASTNQTSMYLCASSLAGGMETQYFGPGTRLLVL.

In its sample, this clonotype was seen many times. V usage is TRBV10-2 and J usage is TRBJ2-5, with 9 bases aligning to TRBD1. The CDR3 runs 12 residues. J was trimmed by 10 bases and V by 6 bases; bases with no gene match: 6. Looked up from germline, CDR1 is WSHSY and CDR2 is SAAADI. For the CDR3, the DNA is TGCGCCAGCAGCCAGGACAGGGGAGACCAGTACTTC. It is translated as CASSQDRGDQYF.

The sample holds many counts of this clonotype. This chain connects TRBV5-8 to TRBJ1-3; no clear D. The CDR3 totals 14 residues. Deletions cut 4 bases from V and 2 bases from J, with 10 bases between. The germline CDR1 and CDR2 sequences are SGHTS and YDEGEE. The chain's CDR3 is CASSPALAGNTIYF. CDR3 nucleotide sequence: TGTGCCAGCAGCCCGGCACTAGCTGGAAACACCATATATTTT.

V usage is TRBV6-4 and J usage is TRBJ2-7; D is possibly TRBD2 (6 bases). The CDR3 is 17 amino acids. Trimming shortened V by 3 bases and J by 0 bases, and 18 bases separated the two germline ends. Germline V gene data show CDR1 as MRHNA and CDR2 as SNTAGT. CDR3 DNA sequence: TGTGCCAGCAGTGAGCCAGAGGGACTTACCCTCTCCTACGAGCAGTACTTC. Translation: CASSEPEGLTLSYEQYF.

This clonotype showed up many times. The V call is TRBV6-6, the J call TRBJ1-1, with D perhaps TRBD1 (6 bases). The V gene lost 5 bases and the J gene lost 1 base, with 11 bases spanning the gap. The length of the CDR3 is 14 residues. Per the germline V gene, CDR1 is MNHNY and CDR2 is SVGAGI (reference sequence). In nucleotides, the CDR3 is TGTGCCAGCAGTCCCCAGACAGGGAACACTGAAGCTTTCTTT. It codes for CASSPQTGNTEAFF.

The chain joins TRBV7-3 to TRBJ2-1; D is unclear. The germline CDR1 and CDR2 sequences are SGHTA and FQGTGA. V was clipped by 6 bases and J by 3 bases, with 12 bases between them. The CDR3 loop spans 14 amino acids. CDR3 sequence: CASSVKDGYNEQFF. CDR3 sequence (DNA): TGTGCCAGCAGTGTTAAAGACGGCTACAATGAGCAGTTCTTC.

Within the sample, this clonotype is medium-sized. The genes are TRBV29-1 and TRBJ2-1; perhaps TRBD1 as D (5 bases). Per the germline V gene, CDR1 is SQVTM and CDR2 is ANQGSEA. The CDR3 sequence is 14 residues long. V gave up 7 bases and J gave up 4 bases, with 17 bases separating them. CDR3: CSAAGQGAYNEQFF. The CDR3 DNA is TGCAGCGCCGCAGGACAAGGAGCTTACAATGAGCAGTTCTTC.

The table lists this clonotype with a count of one. The chain recombines TRBV13 with TRBJ2-7; maybe TRBD2 (6 bases). The CDR3 length is 17 residues. The ends were cut back, 5 bases at V and 2 bases at J, with 22 bases in the middle. Per the germline V gene, CDR1 is PRHDT and CDR2 is FYEKMQ (reference sequence). CDR3 protein: CASSERRGKPPTYEQYF. The CDR3 DNA is TGTGCCAGCAGCGAAAGGCGGGGCAAACCTCCTACCTACGAGCAGTACTTC.

This clonotype has more than one count but fewer than ten. V and J are TRBV7-9 and TRBJ1-5, with TRBD1 matching 7 bases. Trimming cost V 5 bases and J 6 bases; bases outside gene matches: 7. The germline gives CDR1 SEHNR, CDR2 FQNEAQ (reference sequence). The CDR3 sequence is 14 residues long. Here the CDR3 reads CASSNDRATQPQHF. DNA for the CDR3: TGTGCCAGCAGCAATGACAGGGCGACTCAGCCCCAGCATTTT.